The subject of this entry is one T cell receptor (beta chain). Its antigen remains unknown. The sample originates from a study of radiation and T cells in renal cell carcinoma. Overall study findings and caveats: In blood, top tumor clones expanded by 2 weeks, shrinking by 4.

The germline V gene has CDR1 SGHAT and CDR2 FQNNGV. V trimming: 5 bases; J trimming: 13 bases; junction bases outside the gene matches: 8. The CDR3 sequence is 14 residues long. The table came from immunoSEQ multiplex PCR; TCRdb's copy has only in-frame clones and leaves some out. The table lists about 150,000 clones, roughly 86% of them singletons, with 10% to 15% in the top ten. Noted time point: blood 2 weeks post-SBRT. Treatment: 15 Gy SBRT to primary tumor, nephrectomy 4 weeks later. Radiation-treated patients gave blood at baseline, week 2 and week 4. The receptor's source is a woman aged 45-65 years with renal cell carcinoma. Sequencing was performed on blood, taken from a patient whose treatment included radiotherapy and nephrectomy. J is TRBJ2-1 and V is TRBV11-2, with 13 positions matching TRBD2. CDR3 DNA sequence: TGTGCCAGCAGCCTAAGGACTAGCGGGGGTATCCAGTTCTTC. Its protein is CASSLRTSGGIQFF.